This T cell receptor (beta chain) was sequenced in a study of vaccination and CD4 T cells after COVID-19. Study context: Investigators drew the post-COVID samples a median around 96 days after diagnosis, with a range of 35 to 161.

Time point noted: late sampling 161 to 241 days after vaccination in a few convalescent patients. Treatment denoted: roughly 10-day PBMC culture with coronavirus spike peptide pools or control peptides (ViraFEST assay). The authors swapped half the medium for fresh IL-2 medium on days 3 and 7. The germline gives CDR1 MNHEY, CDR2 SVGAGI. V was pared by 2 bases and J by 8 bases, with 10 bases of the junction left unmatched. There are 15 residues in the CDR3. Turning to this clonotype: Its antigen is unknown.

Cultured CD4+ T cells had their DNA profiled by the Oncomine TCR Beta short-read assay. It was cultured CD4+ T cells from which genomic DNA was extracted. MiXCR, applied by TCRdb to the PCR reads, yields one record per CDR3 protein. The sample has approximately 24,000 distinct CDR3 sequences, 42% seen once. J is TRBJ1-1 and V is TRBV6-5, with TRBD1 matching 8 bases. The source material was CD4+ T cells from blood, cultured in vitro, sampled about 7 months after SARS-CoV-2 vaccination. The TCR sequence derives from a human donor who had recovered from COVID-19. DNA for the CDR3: TGTGCCAGCAGTTACCTAACAGGGGGAAGCCGCGAAGCTTTCTTT. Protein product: CASSYLTGGSREAFF.